Listed below are T cell receptor beta chains from one sample, sequenced in a study of vaccination and CD4 T cells after COVID-19. TCRdb reanalysed the PCR reads using MiXCR and keeps one entry per CDR3 protein. Here the sample spans about 17,000 distinct CDR3 sequences, about two fifths being singletons. No antigen has been identified for these receptors. Source material: CD4+ T cells from blood, cultured in vitro. The receptors were sampled from a human donor who had recovered from COVID-19. Both conserved end residues are part of each CDR3. The D gene is left open where the match is weak. Where a row states a size, it is once, few, many or the class of an expanded clone; other rows omit it.

>TRBJ2-5|-|-|TRBV20-1
TGCAGTGCTAGGACTCAAGAGATCCAGTACTTC
CSARTQEIQYF
>TRBJ2-7|-|-|TRBV2
TGTGCCAGCAGTTGGCAGGGAATCCTCTACGAGCAGTACTTC
CASSWQGILYEQYF
>TRBJ2-7|TRBD2|few|TRBV10-3
TGTGCCATCAGTCGGGGGGTCGGCTACGAGCAGTACTTC
CAISRGVGYEQYF
>TRBJ2-7|-|-|TRBV5-1
TGCGCCAGCAGTGCCCTCTCCTACGAGCAGTACTTC
CASSALSYEQYF
>TRBJ2-1|-|-|TRBV27
TGTGCCAGCAGCACCAAGGGAGAGTCCCACAATGAGCAGTTCTTC
CASSTKGESHNEQFF
>TRBJ2-1|-|few|TRBV20-1
TGCAGTGCTAGATCGGCTAGCGTTGGGAATGAGCAGTTCTTC
CSARSASVGNEQFF
>TRBJ2-2|-|-|TRBV6-5
TGTGCCAGCAGTTACTCTCTCGGCGTAGGAGCCGGGGAGCTGTTTTTT
CASSYSLGVGAGELFF
>TRBJ1-5|-|-|TRBV4-3
TGCGCCAGCAGCCAGGGGAGGATTAATCAGCCCCAGCATTTT
CASSQGRINQPQHF
>TRBJ2-1|TRBD2|-|TRBV5-1
TGCGCCAGCAGCTTGACTAGCGGGAGGGCCTATGAGCAGTTCTTC
CASSLTSGRAYEQFF
>TRBJ2-5|-|few|TRBV7-9
TGTGCCAGCAGCTTAGCCAAAGGCCAGGGTCGTGAGACCCAGTACTTC
CASSLAKGQGRETQYF
>TRBJ2-1|TRBD2|-|TRBV7-9
TGTGCCAGCAGCCGGGAGGGCAATGAGCAGTTCTTC
CASSREGNEQFF
>TRBJ2-2|TRBD1|few|TRBV2
TGTGCCAGCAGGAACCAGACAGGGGGAAACCCGTACCGGGAGCTGTTTTTT
CASRNQTGGNPYRELFF
>TRBJ2-1|-|-|TRBV7-9
TGTGCCAGCAGCTTGGTTAGTCCCAGCTCCTACAATGAGCAGTTCTTC
CASSLVSPSSYNEQFF
>TRBJ2-7|-|few|TRBV6-2/TRBV6-3
TGTGCCAGCAGTTACTCACAAAAAGGGGACGAGCAGTACTTC
CASSYSQKGDEQYF
>TRBJ2-6|-|-|TRBV6-5
TGTGCCAGCAGTTACTCGCTAGGGAACGGGGCCAACGTCCTGACTTTC
CASSYSLGNGANVLTF
>TRBJ1-2|-|few|TRBV20-1
TGCAGTGCTAGAGATCCTGAGCCAGGTCTCTTCACCTTC
CSARDPEPGLFTF
>TRBJ1-5|TRBD1|-|TRBV6-5
TGTGCCAGCAGTTACTCGACCCGGGACAGAACCCTAGTACTCAATCAGCCCCAGCATTTT
CASSYSTRDRTLVLNQPQHF
>TRBJ2-3|-|few|TRBV11-1
TGTGCCAGCAGCTACGTCCAAGGTCAGGGGCAGTATTTT
CASSYVQGQGQYF
>TRBJ2-7|-|-|TRBV10-1
TGCGCCAGCAGTGAGATAGTGAAGAACCCCTACGAGCAGTACTTC
CASSEIVKNPYEQYF
>TRBJ2-1|-|-|TRBV20-1
TGCAGTGCTAACGTGTACAATGAGCAGTTCTTC
CSANVYNEQFF
>TRBJ1-2|-|few|TRBV6-1
TGTGCCAGCACCATGGACTACTATGGCTACACCTTC
CASTMDYYGYTF
>TRBJ2-5|-|-|TRBV15
TGTGCCACCAGCAGAGTCGCCCAAGAGACCCAGTACTTC
CATSRVAQETQYF
>TRBJ2-1|-|few|TRBV20-1
TGCAGTGCTGGGGCCCAGCGGAAGCAGTTCTTC
CSAGAQRKQFF
>TRBJ2-3|TRBD2|few|TRBV10-3
TGTGCCATCAGGCCCGCGAGCGGGAGGGCCCGGGGTAGCACAGATACGCAGTATTTT
CAIRPASGRARGSTDTQYF
>TRBJ2-1|-|-|TRBV6-1
TGTGCCAGCAGTGAAAACTGGAGGCCCAATGAGCAGTTCTTC
CASSENWRPNEQFF
>TRBJ2-5|TRBD2|few|TRBV5-5
TGTGCCAGCACCCCTATCGGGAGGGACCCCTTGGACCGGACCCAGTACTTC
CASTPIGRDPLDRTQYF
>TRBJ2-3|TRBD2|-|TRBV6-1
TGTGCCAGCTCTTTAAGCGGGAGGACGACAGATACGCAGTATTTT
CASSLSGRTTDTQYF